The T cell receptor (beta chain) under discussion was sequenced for a study of T cell responses to AZD1222 COVID-19 vaccine. Study-level results: Females outnumbered males among donors, who were mostly white British; clonal diversity was possibly underestimated.

Profiling relied on immunoSEQ multiplex PCR, and the TCRdb table lists in-frame clones only, not all of them. The sample lists 130,000 to 150,000 clones, approximately 85% occurring once. The CDR3 spans 14 residues. Germline V CDR1 and CDR2: SGHTA, FQGNSA. Trimming took 4 bases from V and 8 from J, leaving 15 bases between them. Of note for this clone: Its cognate antigen is unknown.

The receptor's source is an adult in good health. The specimen comprised peripheral blood, sampled on day 0 of MenACWY control vaccination. This rearrangement joins TRBV7-2 to TRBJ1-3; no clear D gene. The CDR3: CASSSDRWADTIYF. The CDR3, as DNA: TGTGCCAGCAGCTCCGACCGCTGGGCGGACACCATATATTTT.